This paragraph reports one TCR beta chain. Its antigen remains undetermined. Per-base quality was not reported, and no clone a single base away is much larger than it. The data were taken from a study of blood T cell repertoires in COVID-19 (TCRdb year 2020). Notes on the research overall: The collaborator samples originated in the United States, Italy and Spain and spanned the acute and convalescent phases of COVID-19. The prospective study material was composed of cDNA or gDNA derived from T cells, B-cell-depleted T cells, or PBMCs. Deeply sampled blood TCRbeta repertoires from subjects exposed to, actively infected with, or recovered from COVID-19 were included in the dataset. The repertoires were released in a freely available public database meant as a resource for research on the immune response to SARS-CoV-2. Samples came from the ongoing ImmuneRACE study (first 160 participants) plus 1,254 subjects from 6 global collaborators. Sample metadata almost always included a de-identified subject ID, COVID-19 status, age in years and sex. Where HLA class I and class II types were available, the types were taken from metadata supplied by the sample provider, not from assay-based typing. Beyond this particular receptor, the publication reports: The quantity of clinical and demographic metadata differed by source and by participant and was supplied without curation.

Taken from the germline V gene (reference sequence), the CDR1 and CDR2 loops are SGHKS and YYEKEE. At the junction V is shortened by 1 base and J by 0 bases, with 14 bases in between. The CDR3, from cysteine to phenylalanine, totals 17 residues. Of the read, only the CDR3 DNA is kept; its 51 bases are in frame from base 1. The immunoSEQ Assay, a bias-controlled multiplex PCR, was used to amplify TCRbeta CDR3 regions from genomic DNA. Per the original workflow: The number of nucleated cells in each sample was estimated by amplification of reference gene primers within the assay. To quantify the absolute abundance of each unique TCRbeta CDR3 rearrangement, sequence reads were collapsed and filtered. For each sample, productive Simpson clonality was calculated as the square root of Simpson's diversity index over productive rearrangements. TCRdb re-hosts the immuneACCESS table, in-frame sequences only. Its copies lack some clones; in the studies checked, an unresolved V gene accounts for under half of them, and the cause for the rest is not known. V and J calls and clone size are given by that table; D and trimming were obtained from the DNA. This sample holds approximately 130,000 clones; approximately 83% were observed only once. The ten largest clones take up around 17% of the sample.

Another Seattle source contributed samples from volunteer blood donors who had recovered from COVID-19. The collaborating institutions used their own protocols to collect whole blood in K2EDTA tubes. For TCRbeta analysis, collaborators shipped samples in one of three forms: frozen whole blood, isolated PBMCs, or DNA extracted from either of those sample types. This TCR came from a woman between 50 and 59 years old who had recovered from COVID-19. Sequences were obtained from peripheral blood. Recombination joined TRBV5-5 with TRBJ1-5; 6 matching bases give a weak D call of TRBD1. The nucleotide sequence reads as follows: TGTGCCAGCAGCTTGTCTAGGGGGAGCTATAGCAATCAGCCCCAGCATTTT. The resulting protein is CASSLSRGSYSNQPQHF.